This T cell receptor (beta chain) is from a study of T cells in Graves' hyperthyroidism and ophthalmopathy. This clonotype was observed at least ten times. The antigen is unknown. Trimming pared 1 base from V and 6 bases from J, leaving 11 bases between. This CDR3 spans 14 amino acids. Germline V gene lookup returns CDR1 SGHTS and CDR2 YDEGEE. Overall study findings and caveats: Most expanded thyroid clonotypes above 0.001 also appeared in blood. A model of 13 V-J features distinguished ophthalmopathy from stable hyperthyroidism.

Not enrolled were patients with uncontrolled infection, other autoimmune disease, pregnancy or lactation. It was RNA transcripts that yielded the amplified TCR beta CDR3 regions. An initial round of RT-PCR targeting the TCR CDR3 relied on the HTBI primer set. Using its own MiXCR run on the multiplex PCR reads, TCRdb lists one record per CDR3 protein. Here the sample spans around 660,000 distinct CDR3 sequences, nearly 45% being singletons. The TCR originated in an adult man with Graves' disease, either hyperthyroidism or ophthalmopathy (not recorded which). The sequenced material came from peripheral blood or thyroid tissue (not recorded which). The chain employs TRBV5-8 and TRBJ1-5, with no clear D. The CDR3 reads CASSLWGMSQPQHF. The CDR3 DNA reads as TGTGCCAGCAGCTTGTGGGGTATGAGTCAGCCCCAGCATTTT.